Each of the 14 T cell receptor beta chains below was sequenced from the same sample in a study of cytomegalovirus exposure and HLA in healthy donors. A multiplex PCR was run with 60 Vbeta primers and 13 Jbeta primers. Using immunoSEQ multiplex PCR, the repertoire was profiled, and TCRdb retains in-frame clones only, with some absent. The repertoire holds tens of thousands of clones, with about 89% as singletons. The sequencing sample was made of PBMCs. The receptors derive from a man aged 25-45 years in good health and CMV-seropositive.

This chain links TRBV7-3 with TRBJ2-2; D is unclear. Per germline, CDR1 SGHTA and CDR2 FQGTGA. The CDR3 covers 13 residues. Trimming took off 0 bases at V and 7 bases at J, with 6 bases between the two ends. CDR3 residues: CASSLTLVGELFF. In DNA, the CDR3 is TGTGCCAGCAGCTTAACCCTAGTCGGGGAGCTGTTTTTT.

This chain joins TRBV18 and TRBJ2-1; D unresolved. Germline lookup yields CDR1 KGHSH and CDR2 LQKENI. The CDR3 totals 17 residues. V lost 1 base and J lost 2, with 15 bases in between. The CDR3 loop reads CASSPRATSDTYNEQFF. CDR3 bases: TGTGCCAGCTCACCACGGGCCACCAGTGATACCTACAATGAGCAGTTCTTC.

The chain employs TRBV2 and TRBJ2-1; 7 bases agree with TRBD2. Trimming at V came to 3 bases and at J to 1 base, leaving 3 bases not matched to a gene. CDR3 length: 15 residues. CDR1 is SNHLY and CDR2 is FYNNEI in the germline V gene. The CDR3 region is CASSERRGSYNEQFF. CDR3 DNA sequence: TGTGCCAGCAGTGAGAGGCGGGGGTCCTACAATGAGCAGTTCTTC.

The chain is built from TRBV28 and TRBJ2-1; no firm D call. Deletions cut 7 bases from V and 4 bases from J, with 14 bases between. This CDR3 comprises 14 residues. Germline V gene lookup returns CDR1 MDHEN and CDR2 SYDVKM. The CDR3 loop reads CASKKWSWYNEQFF. The CDR3 DNA sequence: TGTGCCAGCAAAAAGTGGAGTTGGTACAATGAGCAGTTCTTC. Filled out from reference TRBV28 and TRBJ2-1, the complete variable domain reads DVKVTQSSRYLVKRTGEKVFLECVQDMDHENMFWYRQDPGLGLRLIYFSYDVKMKEKGDIPEGYSVSREKKERFSLILESASTNQTSMYLCASKKWSWYNEQFFGPGTRLTVL.

V usage is TRBV5-6 and J usage is TRBJ2-7; possibly TRBD1 for D (5 bases). This CDR3 region has 14 residues. CDR1 is SGHDT and CDR2 is YYEEEE in the germline V gene. The V end was cut by 2 bases, the J end by 5 bases, with 14 bases between. CDR3 sequence (DNA): TGTGCCAGCAGCTTTGCAGGGTTAGGAGACGAGCAGTACTTC. The encoded protein is CASSFAGLGDEQYF. The full variable domain, rest sourced from reference TRBV5-6 and TRBJ2-7, is DAGVTQSPTHLIKTRGQQVTLRCSPKSGHDTVSWYQQALGQGPQFIFQYYEEEERQRGNFPDRFSGHQFPNYSSELNVNALLLGDSALYLCASSFAGLGDEQYFGPGTRLTVT.

CDR3 bases: TGTGCCAGCAGCAAGGACAGGGGCCACGAGCAGTACTTC. It specifies CASSKDRGHEQYF. This chain uses TRBV7-9 with TRBJ2-7; TRBD1 matches at 9 bases. The CDR3 is made up of 13 amino acids. V trimming: 5 bases; J trimming: 5 bases; junction bases outside the gene matches: 4. Germline values: CDR1 SEHNR, CDR2 FQNEAQ (reference sequence). Supplemented by reference TRBV7-9 and TRBJ2-7, the full variable domain reads DTGVSQNPRHKITKRGQNVTFRCDPISEHNRLYWYRQTLGQGPEFLTYFQNEAQLEKSRLLSDRFSAERPKGSFSTLEIQRTEQGDSAMYLCASSKDRGHEQYFGPGTRLTVT.

The chain employs TRBV30 and TRBJ1-2, with D uncertain. V shed 0 bases and J shed 0 bases, with 8 bases lying between them. The CDR3 loop spans 14 amino acids. Germline loops: CDR1 GTSNPN, CDR2 SVGIG (reference sequence). The CDR3 DNA reads as TGTGCCTGGAGTGTGGGGAGAGCTAACTATGGCTACACCTTC. Amino acids: CAWSVGRANYGYTF.

The chain has TRBV27 and TRBJ2-5; the match to TRBD1 covers 9 bases. CDR1 is MNHEY, CDR2 SMNVEV, per germline (reference sequence). The CDR3 has 16 amino acids. Unmatched junction bases numbered 8, after V lost 2 bases and J lost 4 bases. The CDR3 protein is CASSLAPTGGGETQYF. The CDR3 DNA is TGTGCCAGCAGTTTAGCTCCGACAGGGGGTGGAGAGACCCAGTACTTC.

CDR3: CATSGSHSYNEQFF. The CDR3 coding sequence is TGTGCCACGAGCGGGAGCCACTCGTACAATGAGCAGTTCTTC. The chain links TRBV19 to TRBJ2-1; 8 nucleotides agree with TRBD2. The germline gives CDR1 LNHDA, CDR2 SQIVND (reference sequence). With 10 bases clipped from V and 4 bases from J, the junction kept 9 bases outside the gene matches. CDR3 length: 14 amino acids.

This chain uses TRBV19 with TRBJ2-3, with D perhaps matching TRBD1 (6 bases). The V gene lost 6 bases and the J gene lost 5 bases, with 12 bases spanning the gap. The germline V gene has CDR1 LNHDA and CDR2 SQIVND (reference sequence). The CDR3 sequence is 13 residues long. CDR3: CASRGRGLDTQYF. The CDR3 nucleotides are TGTGCCAGTAGAGGCAGGGGATTAGATACGCAGTATTTT.

The J gene is TRBJ2-3, the V gene TRBV19, with 12 bases fitting TRBD2. The CDR3 is 16 residues long. The germline gives CDR1 LNHDA, CDR2 SQIVND (reference sequence). The trim removed 7 bases at V and 3 bases at J, leaving 8 bases unmatched. The CDR3 protein is CASTSGRAEGTDTQYF. CDR3 coding DNA: TGTGCCAGTACTAGCGGGAGGGCCGAGGGGACAGATACGCAGTATTTT.

This clone was counted a single time. The rearrangement joins TRBV11-2 to TRBJ1-2, with 7 nucleotides matching TRBD1. The CDR3 covers 12 residues. Germline V gene sequence: CDR1 SGHAT, CDR2 FQNNGV. J was trimmed by 12 bases and V by 8 bases; bases with no gene match: 12. CDR3 residues: CASASTGMLHTF. The DNA of the CDR3 is TGTGCCAGCGCTTCGACAGGGATGCTCCACACCTTC. The full variable domain, with the rest looked up from reference TRBV11-2 and TRBJ1-2, is EAGVAQSPRYKIIEKRQSVAFWCNPISGHATLYWYQQILGQGPKLLIQFQNNGVVDDSQLPKDRFSAERLKGVDSTLKIQPAKLEDSAVYLCASASTGMLHTFGSGTRLTVV.

This chain links TRBV5-1 with TRBJ2-7, with a weak D call TRBD1 (6 bases). The V gene lost 3 bases and the J gene lost 6 bases, with 19 bases spanning the gap. There are 15 residues in the CDR3. Germline CDR1 is SGHRS and CDR2 is YFSETQ. The CDR3 DNA sequence: TGCGCCAGCAGCTCCCAAAAGTTCCGGGACACCGAGCAGTACTTC. It encodes CASSSQKFRDTEQYF.

This clone has only one observation. The V call is TRBV27, the J call TRBJ1-5; TRBD1 might be the D (6 bases). The CDR3 length is 15 residues. The ends were cut back, 2 bases at V and 3 bases at J, with 11 bases in the middle. CDR1 is MNHEY and CDR2 is SMNVEV in the germline V gene (reference sequence). CDR3 nucleotide sequence: TGTGCCAGCAGTTTACAAACAGGGCTCAATCAGCCCCAGCATTTT. Translated, it gives CASSLQTGLNQPQHF.